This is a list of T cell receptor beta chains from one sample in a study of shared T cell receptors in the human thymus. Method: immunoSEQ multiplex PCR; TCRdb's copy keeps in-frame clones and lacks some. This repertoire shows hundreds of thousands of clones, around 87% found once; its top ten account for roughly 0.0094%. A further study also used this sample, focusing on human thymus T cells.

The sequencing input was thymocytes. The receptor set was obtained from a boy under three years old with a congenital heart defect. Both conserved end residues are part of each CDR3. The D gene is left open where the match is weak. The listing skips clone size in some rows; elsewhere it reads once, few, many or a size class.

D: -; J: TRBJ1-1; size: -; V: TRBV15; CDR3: CATSRDEDSHRNTEAFF; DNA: TGTGCCACCAGCAGAGATGAAGACAGCCATCGGAACACTGAAGCTTTCTTT
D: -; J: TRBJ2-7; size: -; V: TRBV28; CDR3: CASSSPWAGATYEQYF; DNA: TGTGCCAGCAGTTCCCCTTGGGCAGGGGCCACGTACGAGCAGTACTTC
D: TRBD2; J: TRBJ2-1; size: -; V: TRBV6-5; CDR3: CASSYVPGLGGDQFF; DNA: TGTGCCAGCAGTTACGTCCCGGGACTAGGGGGGGATCAGTTCTTC
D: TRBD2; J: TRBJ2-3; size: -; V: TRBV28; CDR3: CASKEGGTTDTQYF; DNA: TGTGCCAGCAAGGAGGGAGGGACCACAGATACGCAGTATTTT
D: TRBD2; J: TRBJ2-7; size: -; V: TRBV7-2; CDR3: CASSLGLAGEEQYF; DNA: TGTGCCAGCAGCTTGGGACTAGCGGGAGAAGAGCAGTACTTC
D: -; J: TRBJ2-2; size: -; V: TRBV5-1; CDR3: CASRLAGDTGELFF; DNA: TGCGCCAGCAGGCTAGCCGGCGACACCGGGGAGCTGTTTTTT
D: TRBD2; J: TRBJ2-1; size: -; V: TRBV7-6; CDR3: CASSLIAASGYNEQFF; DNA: TGTGCCAGCAGCTTAATAGCGGCTAGCGGCTACAATGAGCAGTTCTTC
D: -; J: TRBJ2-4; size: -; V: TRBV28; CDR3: CASSLWGVSAKNIQYF; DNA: TGTGCCAGCAGTTTATGGGGAGTTTCGGCCAAAAACATTCAGTACTTC
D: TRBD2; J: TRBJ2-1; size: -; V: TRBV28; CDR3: CASSSSGTSGINEQFF; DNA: TGTGCCAGCAGTTCCTCCGGGACTAGCGGGATCAATGAGCAGTTCTTC
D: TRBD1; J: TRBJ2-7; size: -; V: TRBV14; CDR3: CASSRRQGPYEQYF; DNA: TGTGCCAGCAGCCGACGACAGGGGCCCTACGAGCAGTACTTC
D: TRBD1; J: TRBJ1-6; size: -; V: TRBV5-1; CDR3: CASSKWTGGISPLHF; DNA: TGCGCCAGCAGCAAATGGACAGGGGGCATTTCACCCCTCCACTTT
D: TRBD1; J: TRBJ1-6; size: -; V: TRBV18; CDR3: CASSHSEGQGRDSPLHF; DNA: TGTGCCAGCTCGCACTCCGAGGGACAGGGTAGAGATTCACCCCTCCACTTT
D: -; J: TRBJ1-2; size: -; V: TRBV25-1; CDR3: CASSLTGGFNYGYTF; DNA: TGTGCCAGCAGTCTAACCGGGGGTTTTAACTATGGCTACACCTTC
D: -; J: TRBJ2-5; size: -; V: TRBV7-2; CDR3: CASTRGGASGQETQYF; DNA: TGTGCCAGCACCCGTGGGGGGGCTAGCGGACAAGAGACCCAGTACTTC
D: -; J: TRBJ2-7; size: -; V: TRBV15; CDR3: CATSRDGIEFSGCYF; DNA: TGTGCCACCAGCAGAGATGGGATAGAGTTCTCAGGGTGTTACTTC
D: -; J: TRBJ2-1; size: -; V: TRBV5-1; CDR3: CASSGSRGSYNEQFF; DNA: TGCGCCAGCAGCGGATCTAGGGGATCCTACAATGAGCAGTTCTTC
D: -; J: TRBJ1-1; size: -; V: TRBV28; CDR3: CASTNLVDTEAFF; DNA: TGTGCCAGCACTAACCTAGTGGACACTGAAGCTTTCTTT
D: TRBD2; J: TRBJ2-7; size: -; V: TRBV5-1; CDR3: CASSLQPGLAFYEQYF; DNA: TGCGCCAGCAGCTTGCAGCCGGGACTAGCGTTCTACGAGCAGTACTTC
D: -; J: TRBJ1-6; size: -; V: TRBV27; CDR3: CASSDQWGVGVSPLHF; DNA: TGTGCCAGCAGTGATCAATGGGGGGTGGGGGTTTCACCCCTCCACTTT
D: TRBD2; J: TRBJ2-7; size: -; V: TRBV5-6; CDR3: CASSYVGAGTYEQYF; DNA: TGTGCCAGCAGCTACGTAGGAGCGGGAACCTACGAGCAGTACTTC
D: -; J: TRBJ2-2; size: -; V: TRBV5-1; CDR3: CASSPPPPDTGELFF; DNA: TGCGCCAGCAGCCCCCCCCCTCCAGACACCGGGGAGCTGTTTTTT
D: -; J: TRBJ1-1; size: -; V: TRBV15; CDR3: CATSSEGGSEAFF; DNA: TGTGCCACCAGCAGTGAAGGGGGTTCTGAAGCTTTCTTT
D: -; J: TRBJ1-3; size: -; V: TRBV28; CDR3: CASSFRDTSGNTIYF; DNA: TGTGCCAGCAGTTTCCGGGACACCTCTGGAAACACCATATATTTT
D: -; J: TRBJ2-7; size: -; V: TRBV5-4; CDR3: CASSFRLGGVVGYEQYF; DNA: TGTGCCAGCAGCTTCAGACTCGGCGGAGTCGTAGGCTACGAGCAGTACTTC
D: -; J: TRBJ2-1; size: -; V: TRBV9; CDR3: CASSVGGSDEQFF; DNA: TGTGCCAGCAGCGTAGGCGGATCTGATGAGCAGTTCTTC
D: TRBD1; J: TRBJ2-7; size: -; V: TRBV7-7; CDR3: CASSLGTDFSYEQYF; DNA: TGTGCTAGCAGCCTGGGGACAGATTTCTCCTACGAGCAGTACTTC
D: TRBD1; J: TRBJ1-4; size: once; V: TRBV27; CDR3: CASSSLGQGVANEKLFF; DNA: TGTGCCAGCAGTTCCCTCGGACAGGGGGTGGCTAATGAAAAACTGTTTTTT
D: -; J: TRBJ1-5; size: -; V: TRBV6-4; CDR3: CASRTRVGNQPQHF; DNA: TGTGCCAGCAGGACTAGGGTTGGCAATCAGCCCCAGCATTTT
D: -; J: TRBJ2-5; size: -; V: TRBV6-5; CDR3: CASSYTGSRVRETQYF; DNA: TGTGCCAGCAGTTACACCGGGTCGCGGGTTCGGGAGACCCAGTACTTC
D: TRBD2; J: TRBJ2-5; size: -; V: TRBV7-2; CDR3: CASSLDGGAETQYF; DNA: TGTGCCAGCAGCTTAGACGGGGGGGCAGAGACCCAGTACTTC
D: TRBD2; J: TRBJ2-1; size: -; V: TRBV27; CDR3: CASSPSGGVRYNEQFF; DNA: TGTGCCAGCAGTCCTAGCGGGGGGGTTCGCTACAATGAGCAGTTCTTC
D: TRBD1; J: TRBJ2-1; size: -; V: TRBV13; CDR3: CASSLLDRATGDYNEQFF; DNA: TGTGCCAGCAGCTTATTGGATCGTGCCACAGGGGACTACAATGAGCAGTTCTTC
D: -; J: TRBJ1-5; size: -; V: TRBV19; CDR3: CASSRGDQPQHF; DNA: TGTGCCAGTAGTAGGGGGGATCAGCCCCAGCATTTT
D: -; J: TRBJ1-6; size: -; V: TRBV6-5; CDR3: CASSQQSSYNSPLHF; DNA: TGTGCCAGCAGCCAACAGAGCTCCTATAATTCCCCCCTCCACTTT
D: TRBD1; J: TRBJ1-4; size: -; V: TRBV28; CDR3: CASSSRGASEKLFF; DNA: TGTGCCAGCAGTAGCAGGGGGGCGAGTGAAAAACTGTTTTTT
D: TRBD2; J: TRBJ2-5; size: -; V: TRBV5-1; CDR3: CASSLGAGGVQETQYF; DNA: TGCGCCAGCAGCTTGGGAGCGGGGGGGGTCCAAGAGACCCAGTACTTC
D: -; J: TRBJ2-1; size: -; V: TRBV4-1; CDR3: CASSQVMSSEQFF; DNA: TGCGCCAGCAGCCAAGTTATGTCCAGTGAGCAGTTCTTC
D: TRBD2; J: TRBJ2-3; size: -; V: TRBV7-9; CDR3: CASRVAGGRNTQYF; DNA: TGTGCCAGCAGGGTAGCGGGGGGAAGAAATACGCAGTATTTT
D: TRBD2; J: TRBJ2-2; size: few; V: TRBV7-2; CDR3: CASSPPGSGTSQGGELFF; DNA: TGTGCCAGCAGCCCCCCGGGTAGCGGGACATCACAAGGTGGGGAGCTGTTTTTT
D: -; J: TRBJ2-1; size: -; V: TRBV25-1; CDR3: CASEPRSSPYNEQFF; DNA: TGTGCCAGCGAGCCCCGATCGTCTCCCTACAATGAGCAGTTCTTC
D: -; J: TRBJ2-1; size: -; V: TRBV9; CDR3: CASSVGGGVAHNEQFF; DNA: TGTGCCAGCAGCGTAGGAGGGGGAGTGGCCCACAATGAGCAGTTCTTC
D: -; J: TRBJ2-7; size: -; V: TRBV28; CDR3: CASSLNVRYEQYF; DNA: TGTGCCAGCAGTCTTAATGTTAGATACGAGCAGTACTTC